What follows describes a single T cell receptor beta chain. Assay used: immunoSEQ multiplex PCR; TCRdb lists only in-frame clones, some missing. This sample carries roughly 120,000 clones, 87% of them seen once, and the ten largest clones take 4% to 5%. The sample belongs to a study of blood T cell repertoires in COVID-19. About the research overall: There were acute and convalescent COVID-19 samples, and they came from the United States, Italy and Spain.

Deletions cut 0 bases from V and 0 bases from J, with 13 bases between. The CDR3 consists of 16 residues. Germline CDR1 is SGHDT and CDR2 is YYEEEE. The sequenced sample was peripheral blood. The chain uses TRBV5-6 and TRBJ2-7, with a weak D call TRBD2 (7 bases). The TCR was taken from a human donor in a cohort sampled during active COVID-19. The CDR3 protein is CASSLAGGQGSYEQYF. Here the CDR3 DNA reads TGTGCCAGCAGCTTGGCCGGGGGGCAGGGCTCCTACGAGCAGTACTTC.